Detailed here is one T cell receptor (beta chain). No antigen is known for it. This entry is derived from a study of vaccination effects on CD4 cells after COVID-19. The repertoire was sequenced with immunoSEQ multiplex PCR; TCRdb's copy has only in-frame clones and lacks some. The sample consists of 20,000 to 25,000 clones, more than 65% of them appearing once. V was trimmed by 3 bases and J by 10 bases, leaving 6 bases between them. Germline V gene data show CDR1 as SNHLY and CDR2 as FYNNEI. CDR3 length equals 10 residues. With the ViraFEST assay, the study expanded antigen-specific CD4+ T cells using viral peptide pools, then sequenced them. Isolation of CD4+ T cells took place after about ten days of culture. Vaccinated participants had no history of SARS-CoV-2 infection and tested negative for nucleocapsid antibodies.

The sequence came from a human donor who received a COVID-19 vaccine. This material consisted of CD4+ T cells from PBMCs cultured with HCoV-NL63 spike peptides, taken before COVID-19 vaccination. This chain joins TRBV2 and TRBJ1-1, with unresolved D. The CDR3, as DNA: TGTGCCAGCAGTGAGGGTACAGCTTTCTTT. This encodes CASSEGTAFF.